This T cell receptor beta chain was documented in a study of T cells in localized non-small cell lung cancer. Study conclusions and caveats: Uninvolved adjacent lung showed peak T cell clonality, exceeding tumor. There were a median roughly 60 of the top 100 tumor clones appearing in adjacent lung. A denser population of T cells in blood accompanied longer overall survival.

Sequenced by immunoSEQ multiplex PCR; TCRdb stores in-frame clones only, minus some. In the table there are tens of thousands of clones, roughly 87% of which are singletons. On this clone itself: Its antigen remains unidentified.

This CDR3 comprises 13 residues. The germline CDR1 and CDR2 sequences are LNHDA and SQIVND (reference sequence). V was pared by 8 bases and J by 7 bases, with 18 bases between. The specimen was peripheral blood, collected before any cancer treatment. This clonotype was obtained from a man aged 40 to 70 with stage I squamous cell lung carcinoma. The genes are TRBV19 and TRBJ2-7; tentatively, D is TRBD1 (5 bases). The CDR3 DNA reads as TGTGCCAGTTCTGCAGGGCGATTAGGGGAGCAGTACTTC. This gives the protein CASSAGRLGEQYF.